The 30 T cell receptor beta chains listed next were all sequenced from one sample in a study of cytomegalovirus exposure and HLA in healthy donors. It was with 60 Vbeta and 13 Jbeta primers that the PCR ran. Sequenced by immunoSEQ multiplex PCR; TCRdb stores in-frame clones only, minus some. This table holds about 180,000 clones, around 80% found once. The sample taken for sequencing was PBMCs. The receptor set was obtained from a man between 40 and 49 years old in good health and CMV-seronegative.

This clone was observed a handful of times. The chain has TRBV6-5 and TRBJ2-7; perhaps TRBD2 as D (6 bases). Germline V CDR1 and CDR2: MNHEY, SVGAGI. The length of the CDR3 is 15 residues. Trimming cost V 6 bases and J 2 bases, with 17 bases left between them. DNA of the CDR3: TGTGCCAGCAGACAACCGGGACTTAAAACCTACGAGCAGTACTTC. Translated: CASRQPGLKTYEQYF.

The rearrangement uses TRBV2 and TRBJ1-2, with TRBD1 matching over 7 bases. Germline lookup yields CDR1 SNHLY and CDR2 FYNNEI. Unmatched junction bases numbered 3, after V lost 6 bases and J lost 5 bases. CDR3 length: 12 residues. CDR3 protein: CASSPTGYGYTF. CDR3 bases: TGTGCCAGCAGCCCGACAGGGTATGGCTACACCTTC.

CDR3 in DNA: TGTGCCAGCAGTTACCCCGGGACTAGCGACAATGAGCAGTTCTTC. Translation gives CASSYPGTSDNEQFF. This chain uses TRBV6-6 with TRBJ2-1, with 10 bases lining up with TRBD2. J was trimmed by 5 bases and V by 2 bases; bases with no gene match: 3. There are 15 residues in the CDR3. The germline gives CDR1 MNHNY, CDR2 SVGAGI (reference sequence).

CDR3 coding DNA: TGTGCCAGCAGGGGGACAGGGACCTACTACGAGCAGTACTTC. Translation: CASRGTGTYYEQYF. The V and J genes are TRBV2 and TRBJ2-7; TRBD1 agrees at 9 bases. There are 14 residues in the CDR3. J lost 3 bases, V lost 6 bases, and 6 bases had no gene match. Germline V lookup: CDR1 SNHLY, CDR2 FYNNEI.

This clone was seen a single time. The V and J genes are TRBV5-1 and TRBJ2-7; D remains ambiguous. CDR1 is SGHRS and CDR2 is YFSETQ in the germline V gene. Trimming stripped 2 bases from V and 0 bases from J, with 12 bases between. This CDR3 region has 15 residues. The CDR3 sequence: CASSLAHASSYEQYF. CDR3 coding DNA: TGCGCCAGCAGCTTAGCCCACGCGTCCTCCTACGAGCAGTACTTC.

The chain carries TRBV9 and TRBJ2-2, with 11 nucleotides matching TRBD2. J was trimmed by 1 base and V by 2 bases; bases with no gene match: 1. Germline CDR1 and CDR2: SGDLS and YYNGEE. CDR3 size: 16 residues. The CDR3, as DNA: TGTGCCAGCAGCGTGACTAGCGGGGTGAACACCGGGGAGCTGTTTTTT. Protein product: CASSVTSGVNTGELFF.

The rearrangement uses TRBV5-4 and TRBJ2-3; tentative D call: TRBD1 (5 bases). Germline assignment: CDR1 SGHNT and CDR2 YYREEE (reference sequence). This CDR3 is 12 amino acids long. The V end lost 0 bases, the J end lost 6 bases, and 5 bases lay between the germline ends. In DNA form, the CDR3 reads TGTGCCAGCAGCTTGGAGGGGGATACGCAGTATTTT. Encoded protein: CASSLEGDTQYF.

The chain couples TRBV18 to TRBJ1-1; D remains ambiguous. The CDR3 length is 15 residues. V lost 3 bases, J lost 1 base, and 12 bases lay in between. Germline V gene data show CDR1 as KGHSH and CDR2 as LQKENI. CDR3 sequence: CASSPYGVSNTEAFF. CDR3 nucleotide sequence: TGTGCCAGCTCACCCTACGGTGTCTCGAACACTGAAGCTTTCTTT.

This rearrangement joins TRBV7-2 to TRBJ2-5; 14 bases match TRBD2. The germline V gene encodes CDR1 SGHTA and CDR2 FQGNSA. With 5 bases clipped from V and 6 bases from J, the junction kept 8 bases outside the gene matches. The CDR3 has 16 amino acids. CDR3 DNA: TGTGCCAGCAGCAGACTAGCGGGGGGGATCCCCCAGACCCAGTACTTC. This translates into CASSRLAGGIPQTQYF. The full variable domain, with the rest looked up from reference TRBV7-2 and TRBJ2-5, is GAGVSQSPSNKVTEKGKDVELRCDPISGHTALYWYRQSLGQGLEFLIYFQGNSAPDKSGLPSDRFSAERTGGSVSTLTIQRTQQEDSAVYLCASSRLAGGIPQTQYFGPGTRLLVL.

CDR3 DNA: TGTGCCAGCAGCTTGGGACAGGGGGGTTTAGATACGCAGTATTTT. It encodes CASSLGQGGLDTQYF. The J gene is TRBJ2-3, the V gene TRBV7-3; 11 bases agree with TRBD1. CDR3 length equals 15 residues. The J segment lost 5 bases and the V segment lost 3 bases, leaving 4 bases of the junction unmatched. Germline V gene sequence: CDR1 SGHTA, CDR2 FQGTGA. Drawing the rest from reference TRBV7-3 and TRBJ2-3, the complete variable domain is GAGVSQTPSNKVTEKGKYVELRCDPISGHTALYWYRQSLGQGPEFLIYFQGTGAADDSGLPNDRFFAVRPEGSVSTLKIQRTERGDSAVYLCASSLGQGGLDTQYFGPGTRLTVL.

DNA of the CDR3: TGTGCCAGCAGTTATAGGGGGAACACCATATATTTT. The encoded protein is CASSYRGNTIYF. The V and J genes are TRBV6-6 and TRBJ1-3, with D possibly TRBD1 on 6 matching bases. The CDR3 sequence is 12 residues long. The germline V gene encodes CDR1 MNHNY and CDR2 SVGAGI (reference sequence). V dropped 3 bases and J dropped 7 bases, with 7 bases sitting between them.

The chain employs TRBV6-5 and TRBJ1-1; 7 bases agree with TRBD1. CDR3 size: 15 residues. With 6 bases clipped from V and 3 bases from J, the junction kept 10 bases outside the gene matches. Germline CDR1 and CDR2: MNHEY and SVGAGI. The CDR3 DNA reads TGTGCCAGCAGACAGACAGGGACAGTCGACACTGAAGCTTTCTTT. It encodes CASRQTGTVDTEAFF.

V usage is TRBV18 and J usage is TRBJ1-3, with D possibly matching TRBD1 (5 bases). Trimming stripped 2 bases from V and 0 bases from J, with 8 bases between. The germline CDR1 and CDR2 sequences are KGHSH and LQKENI. This CDR3 has 15 amino acids. The CDR3 coding sequence is TGTGCCAGCTCACCAAACAGGAACTCTGGAAACACCATATATTTT. Its protein product is CASSPNRNSGNTIYF.

The chain has TRBV18 and TRBJ2-3; 8 nucleotides match TRBD1. V dropped 5 bases and J dropped 2; count of bases not matched to a gene: 9. Germline loops: CDR1 KGHSH, CDR2 LQKENI. The length of the CDR3 is 16 residues. CDR3 sequence (DNA): TGTGCCAGCTCATCCCTAGACAGGGGCCACACAGATACGCAGTATTTT. Its protein product is CASSSLDRGHTDTQYF.

The rearrangement links TRBV30 to TRBJ2-5; weak D call: TRBD1 (5 bases). Germline V gene data show CDR1 as GTSNPN and CDR2 as SVGIG (reference sequence). V was shortened by 5 bases and J by 8 bases, with 18 bases between the two germline ends. The CDR3 has 13 amino acids. CDR3 nucleotides: TGTGCCTGGGCACGACAGTTAAGAGAAACCCAGTACTTC. Translating gives CAWARQLRETQYF.

This chain connects TRBV7-2 to TRBJ2-5, with D tentatively TRBD1 (5 bases). This CDR3 is 14 amino acids long. With 1 base removed from V and 2 bases from J, the gap between germline ends came to 8 bases. The germline V gene encodes CDR1 SGHTA and CDR2 FQGNSA. CDR3 loop: CASSLGWTQETQYF. The CDR3 nucleotides read TGTGCCAGCAGCTTAGGGTGGACACAAGAGACCCAGTACTTC.

The rearrangement uses TRBV9 and TRBJ2-2, with 8 bases identical to TRBD2. The V gene's germline CDR1 is SGDLS and CDR2 YYNGEE. This CDR3 region has 13 residues. The J segment lost 6 bases and the V segment lost 3 bases, leaving 1 base of the junction unmatched. CDR3 sequence (DNA): TGTGCCAGCAGCGCCGGGGGGGCCGGGGAGCTGTTTTTT. Its translation: CASSAGGAGELFF.

The chain recombines TRBV6-6 with TRBJ2-1; TRBD2 is a possible D gene (6 bases). The CDR3 is 14 residues long. Germline values: CDR1 MNHNY, CDR2 SVGAGI (reference sequence). V was clipped by 5 bases and J by 8 bases, with 16 bases between them. DNA for the CDR3: TGTGCCAGCAGTGCTAGCGTGGAGGTCGATGAGCAGTTCTTC. It is translated as CASSASVEVDEQFF.

This chain connects TRBV4-2 to TRBJ2-6, with D perhaps matching TRBD2 (6 bases). Germline V gene data show CDR1 as LGHNA and CDR2 as YNFKEQ. The V end lost 0 bases, the J end lost 0 bases, and 12 bases lay between the germline ends. This CDR3 region has 18 residues. The CDR3 nucleotides are TGTGCCAGCAGCCAAGAAGGGACTGCATCCTCTGGGGCCAACGTCCTGACTTTC. Its protein product is CASSQEGTASSGANVLTF.

The chain carries TRBV30 and TRBJ2-1; D gene unclear. Trimming shortened V by 2 bases and J by 6 bases, and 5 bases separated the two germline ends. The CDR3 contains 11 residues. Germline loops: CDR1 GTSNPN, CDR2 SVGIG (reference sequence). CDR3 sequence: CAWSTGNEQFF. In DNA form, the CDR3 reads TGTGCCTGGAGTACTGGCAATGAGCAGTTCTTC. Filled out from reference TRBV30 and TRBJ2-1, the complete variable domain reads SQTIHQWPATLVQPVGSPLSLECTVEGTSNPNLYWYRQAAGRGLQLLFYSVGIGQISSEVPQNLSASRPQDRQFILSSKKLLLSDSGFYLCAWSTGNEQFFGPGTRLTVL.

The chain couples TRBV5-3 to TRBJ1-3; unclear D gene. TRBV5-3 is known as an ORF, though its function is uncertain. V lost 4 bases to trimming and J lost 0 bases, with 17 bases between them. CDR3 length equals 17 residues. CDR3 bases: TGTGCCAGAAGCAGCCGCCCTAAAAGCTTCTCTGGAAACACCATATATTTT. Encoded protein: CARSSRPKSFSGNTIYF.

J is TRBJ2-3 and V is TRBV4-2; possible D gene TRBD1, 5 bases. Germline V lookup: CDR1 LGHNA, CDR2 YNFKEQ. The V gene lost 4 bases and the J gene lost 4 bases, with 12 bases spanning the gap. This CDR3 contains 14 residues. The CDR3 bases are TGTGCCAGCAGCCGACAGACGTCGGCAGATACGCAGTATTTT. Encoded protein: CASSRQTSADTQYF.

This sequence joins TRBV29-1 and TRBJ2-7; 7 positions match TRBD1. CDR3 length: 14 amino acids. The germline CDR1 and CDR2 sequences are SQVTM and ANQGSEA. Trimming removed 1 base from V and 2 bases from J; junction bases left unmatched: 5. CDR3 in DNA: TGCAGCGTTGAAGCGGGCCAGGGGGCCTACGAGCAGTACTTC. This gives the protein CSVEAGQGAYEQYF.

This sequence joins TRBV11-3 and TRBJ2-2, with TRBD2 matching over 11 bases. CDR3 length: 16 amino acids. Germline CDR1 and CDR2: SGHNT and YENEEA. With 3 bases clipped from V and 5 bases from J, the junction kept 5 bases outside the gene matches. CDR3 amino acids: CASSFSRLAGTGELFF. CDR3 sequence (DNA): TGTGCCAGCAGCTTTTCTCGACTAGCGGGGACCGGGGAGCTGTTTTTT.

The chain carries TRBV9 and TRBJ2-1; TRBD2 matches at 10 bases. The V segment lost 5 bases and the J segment 8 bases; nucleotides outside the gene matches: 7. The CDR3 extends over 14 amino acids. Germline CDR1 and CDR2: SGDLS and YYNGEE. The CDR3 nucleotides are TGTGCCAGCAGTGGAGCGGGGGGGATATATGAGCAGTTCTTC. It yields the protein CASSGAGGIYEQFF.

V usage is TRBV19 and J usage is TRBJ2-1, with TRBD1 matching over 9 bases. Germline lookup yields CDR1 LNHDA and CDR2 SQIVND (reference sequence). This CDR3 is built from 14 residues. J was trimmed by 3 bases and V by 10 bases; bases with no gene match: 7. The CDR3 is CATEDRGHYNEQFF. CDR3 sequence (DNA): TGTGCCACCGAGGACAGGGGCCACTACAATGAGCAGTTCTTC.

This chain joins TRBV7-3 and TRBJ2-5, with 10 nucleotides matching TRBD2. From germline, CDR1 is SGHTA and CDR2 FQGTGA. This CDR3 has 18 amino acids. V trimming: 1 base; J trimming: 5 bases; junction bases outside the gene matches: 13. In DNA form, the CDR3 reads TGTGCCAGCAGCTTAAATTCCCCCGTAGCGGGAGGTGGTGAGACCCAGTACTTC. Its protein is CASSLNSPVAGGGETQYF.

The chain is built from TRBV11-2 and TRBJ2-7; the match to TRBD2 covers 9 bases. V lost 2 bases to trimming and J lost 5 bases; unmatched junction nucleotides: 4. CDR1 is SGHAT, CDR2 FQNNGV, per germline. CDR3 length: 14 amino acids. This CDR3 reads CASSLLAGVHEQYF. CDR3 DNA: TGTGCCAGCAGCTTATTAGCGGGAGTCCACGAGCAGTACTTC.

V gene TRBV19 combines with J gene TRBJ2-7, with D possibly being TRBD2 (6 bases). Per the germline V gene, CDR1 is LNHDA and CDR2 is SQIVND (reference sequence). The CDR3 is made up of 15 amino acids. V lost 4 bases and J 3 bases, leaving 16 bases between the germline ends. The CDR3 is CASSRLPGGSYEQYF. CDR3 nucleotides: TGTGCCAGTAGTAGATTGCCCGGGGGTAGCTACGAGCAGTACTTC.

The chain employs TRBV11-3 and TRBJ2-1, with TRBD1 identical over 8 bases. V lost 5 bases to trimming and J lost 3 bases; unmatched junction nucleotides: 0. The germline gives CDR1 SGHNT, CDR2 YENEEA. The CDR3 has 13 residues. CDR3 amino acids: CASSTGGYNEQFF. The CDR3 DNA reads as TGTGCCAGCAGCACAGGGGGCTACAATGAGCAGTTCTTC. Together with reference TRBV11-3 and TRBJ2-1, the CDR3 gives the full variable domain: EAGVVQSPRYKIIEKKQPVAFWCNPISGHNTLYWYLQNLGQGPELLIRYENEEAVDDSQLPKDRFSAERLKGVDSTLKIQPAELGDSAVYLCASSTGGYNEQFFGPGTRLTVL.